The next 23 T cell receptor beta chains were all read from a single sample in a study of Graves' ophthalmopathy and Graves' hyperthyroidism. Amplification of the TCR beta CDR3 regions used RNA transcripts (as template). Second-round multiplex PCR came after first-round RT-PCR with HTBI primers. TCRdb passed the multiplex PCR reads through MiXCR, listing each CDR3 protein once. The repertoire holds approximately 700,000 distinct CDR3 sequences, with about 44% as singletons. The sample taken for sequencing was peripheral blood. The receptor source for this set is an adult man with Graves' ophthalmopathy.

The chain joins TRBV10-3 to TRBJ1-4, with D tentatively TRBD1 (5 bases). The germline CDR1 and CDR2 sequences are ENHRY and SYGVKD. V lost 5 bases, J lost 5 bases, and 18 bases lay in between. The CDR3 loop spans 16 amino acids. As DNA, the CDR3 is TGTGCCATCAGTAGGGACCCTAATTCAGGCAATGAAAAACTGTTTTTT. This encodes CAISRDPNSGNEKLFF.

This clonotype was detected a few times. CDR3 region: CASSPGGFTEAFF. The CDR3, as DNA: TGTGCCAGCAGCCCGGGGGGTTTCACTGAAGCTTTCTTT. This chain links TRBV2 with TRBJ1-1; a possible D gene is TRBD1 (5 bases). Germline CDR1 SNHLY, CDR2 FYNNEI. V lost 6 bases, J lost 4 bases, and 12 bases lay in between. CDR3 length: 13 amino acids.

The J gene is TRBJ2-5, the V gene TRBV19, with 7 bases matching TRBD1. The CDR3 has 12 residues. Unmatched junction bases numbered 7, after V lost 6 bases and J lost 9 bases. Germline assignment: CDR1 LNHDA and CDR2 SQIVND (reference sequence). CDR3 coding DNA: TGTGCCAGTAGACCTCGGGGACAGCCCCAGTACTTC. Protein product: CASRPRGQPQYF.

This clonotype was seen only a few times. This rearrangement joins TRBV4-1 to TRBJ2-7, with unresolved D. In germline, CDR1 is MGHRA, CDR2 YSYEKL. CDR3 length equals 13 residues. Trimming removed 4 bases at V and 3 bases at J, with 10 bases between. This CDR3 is CASSRRSDYEQYF. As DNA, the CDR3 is TGCGCCAGCAGCCGCCGATCCGACTACGAGCAGTACTTC.

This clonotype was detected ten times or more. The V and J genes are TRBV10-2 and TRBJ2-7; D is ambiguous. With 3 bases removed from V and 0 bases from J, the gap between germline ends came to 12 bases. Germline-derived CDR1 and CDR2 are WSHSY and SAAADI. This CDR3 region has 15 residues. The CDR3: CASSDPPEASYEQYF. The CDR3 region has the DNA TGCGCCAGCAGTGACCCGCCGGAAGCCTCCTACGAGCAGTACTTC.

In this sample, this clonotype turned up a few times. CDR3 sequence (DNA): TGTGCCAGCACCGGGGGGGTCCTTTATGGCTACACCTTC. Amino acids: CASTGGVLYGYTF. The chain uses TRBV19 and TRBJ1-2; D possibly corresponds to TRBD1 (5 bases). Germline V CDR1 and CDR2: LNHDA, SQIVND (reference sequence). Trimming removed 9 bases at V and 5 bases at J, with 16 bases between. The CDR3 runs 13 residues.

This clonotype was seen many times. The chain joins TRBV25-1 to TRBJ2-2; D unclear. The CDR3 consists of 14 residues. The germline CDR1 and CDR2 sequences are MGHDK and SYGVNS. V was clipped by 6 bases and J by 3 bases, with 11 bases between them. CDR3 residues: CASSHAYDTGELFF. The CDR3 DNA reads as TGTGCCAGCAGCCATGCTTATGACACCGGGGAGCTGTTTTTT.

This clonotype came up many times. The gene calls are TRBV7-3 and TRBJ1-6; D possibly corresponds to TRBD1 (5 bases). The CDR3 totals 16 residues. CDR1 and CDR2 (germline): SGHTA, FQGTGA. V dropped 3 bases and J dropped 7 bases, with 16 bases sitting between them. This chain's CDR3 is CASSLGRAGTNSPLHF. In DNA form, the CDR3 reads TGTGCCAGCAGCTTGGGCAGGGCCGGCACCAATTCACCCCTCCACTTT.

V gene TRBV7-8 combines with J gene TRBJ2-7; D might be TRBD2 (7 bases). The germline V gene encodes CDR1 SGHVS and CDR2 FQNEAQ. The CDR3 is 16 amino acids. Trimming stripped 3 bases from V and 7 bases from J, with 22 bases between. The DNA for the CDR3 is TGTGCCAGCAGCTTCTACCCTCGCGGGGGCCCCCTGGAGCAGTACTTC. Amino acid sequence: CASSFYPRGGPLEQYF.

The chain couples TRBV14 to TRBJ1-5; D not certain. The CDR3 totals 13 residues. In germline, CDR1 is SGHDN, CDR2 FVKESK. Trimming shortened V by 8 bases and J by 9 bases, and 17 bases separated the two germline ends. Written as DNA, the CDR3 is TGTGCCAGCTCACCGAGGAGGGAGGTGCCCCAGCATTTT. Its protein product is CASSPRREVPQHF.

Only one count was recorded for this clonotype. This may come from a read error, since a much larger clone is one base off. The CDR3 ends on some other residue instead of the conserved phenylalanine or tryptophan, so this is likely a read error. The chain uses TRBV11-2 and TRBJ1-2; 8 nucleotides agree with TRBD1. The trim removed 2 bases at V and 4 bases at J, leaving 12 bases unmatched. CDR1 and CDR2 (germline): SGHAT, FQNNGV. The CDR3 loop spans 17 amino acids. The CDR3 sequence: CASSLLAGGSMAYGYTL. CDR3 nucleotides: TGTGCCAGCAGCTTATTGGCAGGGGGCAGTATGGCCTATGGCTACACCCTC.

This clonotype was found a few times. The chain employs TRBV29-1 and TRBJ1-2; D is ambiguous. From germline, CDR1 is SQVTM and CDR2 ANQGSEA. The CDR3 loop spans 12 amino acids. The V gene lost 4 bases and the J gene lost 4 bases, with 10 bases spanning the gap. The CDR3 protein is CSVVRGAYGYTF. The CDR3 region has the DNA TGCAGCGTTGTCCGGGGAGCCTATGGCTACACCTTC.

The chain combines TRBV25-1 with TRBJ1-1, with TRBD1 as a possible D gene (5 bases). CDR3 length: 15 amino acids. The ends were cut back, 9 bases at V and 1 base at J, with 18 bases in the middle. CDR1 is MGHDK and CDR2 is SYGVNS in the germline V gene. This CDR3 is CASGGTGRPNTEAFF. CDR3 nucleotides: TGTGCCAGTGGGGGGACCGGAAGACCGAACACTGAAGCTTTCTTT.

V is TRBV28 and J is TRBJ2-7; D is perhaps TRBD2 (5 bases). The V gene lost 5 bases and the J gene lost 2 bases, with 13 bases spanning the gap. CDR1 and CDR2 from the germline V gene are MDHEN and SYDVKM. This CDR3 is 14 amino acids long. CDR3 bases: TGTGCCAGCAGTCGAGTCCTAGCTCCCTACGAGCAGTACTTC. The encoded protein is CASSRVLAPYEQYF.

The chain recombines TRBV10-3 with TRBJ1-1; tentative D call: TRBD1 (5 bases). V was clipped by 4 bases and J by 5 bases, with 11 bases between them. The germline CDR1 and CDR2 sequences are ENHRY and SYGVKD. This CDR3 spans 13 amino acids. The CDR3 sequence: CAISGGGATEAFF. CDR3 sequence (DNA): TGTGCCATCAGTGGGGGAGGGGCAACTGAAGCTTTCTTT.

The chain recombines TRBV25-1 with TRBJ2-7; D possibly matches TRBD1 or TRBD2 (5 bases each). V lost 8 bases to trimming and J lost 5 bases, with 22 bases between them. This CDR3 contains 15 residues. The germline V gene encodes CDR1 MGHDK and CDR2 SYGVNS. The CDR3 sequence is CASGLRRTGLHEQYF. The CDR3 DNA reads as TGTGCCAGCGGTCTGAGAAGGACGGGGCTACACGAGCAGTACTTC.

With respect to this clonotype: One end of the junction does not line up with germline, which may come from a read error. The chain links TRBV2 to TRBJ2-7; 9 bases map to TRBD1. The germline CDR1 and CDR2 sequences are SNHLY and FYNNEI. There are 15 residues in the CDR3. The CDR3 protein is CASSVTGGPTGELYF. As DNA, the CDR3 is TGTGCCAGCAGCGTCACAGGGGGCCCCACCGGGGAGCTGTACTTC.

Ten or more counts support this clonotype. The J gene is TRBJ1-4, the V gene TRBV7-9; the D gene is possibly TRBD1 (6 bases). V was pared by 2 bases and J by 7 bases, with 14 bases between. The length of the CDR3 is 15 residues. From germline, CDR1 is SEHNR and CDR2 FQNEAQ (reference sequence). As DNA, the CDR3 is TGTGCCAGCAGCTTAACCACAGGGCCCAGTGAAAAACTGTTTTTT. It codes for CASSLTTGPSEKLFF.

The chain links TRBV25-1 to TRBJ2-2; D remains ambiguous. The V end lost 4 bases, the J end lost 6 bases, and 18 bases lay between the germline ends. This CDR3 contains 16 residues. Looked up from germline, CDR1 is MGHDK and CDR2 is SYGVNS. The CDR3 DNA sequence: TGTGCCAGCAGTGCTAGAGATCGCCTCCGCTCCGGGGAGCTGTTTTTT. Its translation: CASSARDRLRSGELFF.

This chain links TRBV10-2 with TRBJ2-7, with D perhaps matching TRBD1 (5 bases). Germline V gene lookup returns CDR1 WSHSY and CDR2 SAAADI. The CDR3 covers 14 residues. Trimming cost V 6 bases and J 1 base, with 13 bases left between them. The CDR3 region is CASSDTGPSYEQYF. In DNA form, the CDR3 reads TGCGCCAGCAGCGATACAGGTCCATCCTACGAGCAGTACTTC.

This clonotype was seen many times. In DNA, the CDR3 is TGTGCCAGCAGCTTAGAACAGTTCTACGAGCAGTACTTC. This encodes CASSLEQFYEQYF. The V and J genes are TRBV7-2 and TRBJ2-7, with D hard to call. V dropped 1 base and J dropped 3 bases, with 7 bases sitting between them. CDR1 SGHTA and CDR2 FQGNSA come from the germline V gene. The CDR3 has 13 residues.

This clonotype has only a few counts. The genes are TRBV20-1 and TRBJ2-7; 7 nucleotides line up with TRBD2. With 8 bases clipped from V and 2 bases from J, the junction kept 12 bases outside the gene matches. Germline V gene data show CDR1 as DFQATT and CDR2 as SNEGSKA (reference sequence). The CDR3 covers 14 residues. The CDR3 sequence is CSYPIGAGAYEQYF. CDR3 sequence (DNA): TGCAGTTACCCCATAGGGGCGGGAGCCTACGAGCAGTACTTC.

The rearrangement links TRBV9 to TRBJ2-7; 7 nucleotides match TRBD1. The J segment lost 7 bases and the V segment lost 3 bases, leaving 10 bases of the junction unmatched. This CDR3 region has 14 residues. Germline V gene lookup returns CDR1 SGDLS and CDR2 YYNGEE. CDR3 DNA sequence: TGTGCCAGCAGCGCAGGGACAGCATCGGCGGAGCAGTACTTC. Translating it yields CASSAGTASAEQYF. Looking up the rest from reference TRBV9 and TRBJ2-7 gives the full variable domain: DSGVTQTPKHLITATGQRVTLRCSPRSGDLSVYWYQQSLDQGLQFLIQYYNGEERAKGNILERFSAQQFPDLHSELNLSSLELGDSALYFCASSAGTASAEQYFGPGTRLTVT.